The rows below give T cell receptor beta chains drawn from one sample of a study of T cells in Graves' hyperthyroidism and ophthalmopathy. TCRdb reprocessed the multiplex PCR reads with MiXCR, giving one entry per CDR3 protein. The sample has hundreds of thousands of distinct CDR3 sequences, roughly 15% seen once; the top ten hold roughly 10%. Sequencing was carried out using blood. Every receptor here comes from a young woman with Graves' hyperthyroidism. The CDR3 runs from the conserved cysteine through the conserved F or W. D genes are given only for firm matches. Some rows mark clone size as missing; the rest say once, few, many or name a class of expanded clone.

D gene: -
clone size: -
J gene: TRBJ2-1
V gene: TRBV14
CDR3 protein: CASSHTGSPYNEQFF
CDR3 DNA: TGTGCCAGCAGCCACACAGGGTCCCCTTACAATGAGCAGTTCTTC

D gene: -
clone size: many
J gene: TRBJ2-2
V gene: TRBV30
CDR3 protein: CAWSVGGRGTGELFF
CDR3 DNA: TGTGCCTGGAGTGTAGGGGGGAGAGGGACCGGGGAGCTGTTTTTT

D gene: -
clone size: many
J gene: TRBJ2-7
V gene: TRBV12-3/TRBV12-4
CDR3 protein: CASSSGPLNYEQYF
CDR3 DNA: TGTGCCAGCAGTTCGGGACCCTTGAATTACGAGCAGTACTTC

D gene: -
clone size: many
J gene: TRBJ2-7
V gene: TRBV2
CDR3 protein: CASRIRQASYEQYF
CDR3 DNA: TGTGCCAGCAGGATACGACAGGCTTCCTACGAGCAGTACTTC

D gene: -
clone size: -
J gene: TRBJ1-1
V gene: TRBV29-1
CDR3 protein: CSASEPTSFAEAFF
CDR3 DNA: TGCAGCGCTAGCGAGCCTACATCATTCGCTGAAGCTTTCTTT

D gene: -
clone size: -
J gene: TRBJ2-2
V gene: TRBV19
CDR3 protein: CASIGRVTVSPWAGELFF
CDR3 DNA: TGTGCCAGTATAGGCAGGGTAACCGTTTCGCCGTGGGCCGGGGAGCTGTTTTTT

D gene: TRBD1
clone size: many
J gene: TRBJ2-1
V gene: TRBV12-3/TRBV12-4
CDR3 protein: CASRVEQGSHNEQFF
CDR3 DNA: TGTGCCAGCAGGGTCGAACAGGGGTCCCACAATGAGCAGTTCTTC

D gene: -
clone size: few
J gene: TRBJ2-5
V gene: TRBV29-1
CDR3 protein: CSVDGSPAETQYF
CDR3 DNA: TGCAGCGTTGATGGTAGCCCGGCGGAGACCCAGTACTTC

D gene: -
clone size: few
J gene: TRBJ1-3
V gene: TRBV11-2
CDR3 protein: CASSSTTGLSGNTIYF
CDR3 DNA: TGTGCCAGCAGCTCAACTACAGGGCTCTCTGGAAACACCATATATTTT

D gene: -
clone size: few
J gene: TRBJ1-1
V gene: TRBV6-1
CDR3 protein: CASRQGQIYTEAFF
CDR3 DNA: TGTGCCAGCAGGCAAGGACAGATTTACACTGAAGCTTTCTTT

D gene: TRBD1
clone size: few
J gene: TRBJ1-2
V gene: TRBV6-1
CDR3 protein: CASRPYQGGNYGYTF
CDR3 DNA: TGTGCCAGCAGACCCTACCAGGGGGGGAACTATGGCTACACCTTC

D gene: -
clone size: few
J gene: TRBJ2-5
V gene: TRBV29-1
CDR3 protein: CSVDASWGGTEIQETQYF
CDR3 DNA: TGCAGCGTCGATGCCTCCTGGGGCGGGACAGAAATCCAAGAGACCCAGTACTTC

D gene: -
clone size: many
J gene: TRBJ2-3
V gene: TRBV11-2
CDR3 protein: CASSSLTVGDTQYF
CDR3 DNA: TGTGCCAGCAGCTCGTTGACAGTTGGGGATACGCAGTATTTT

D gene: -
clone size: few
J gene: TRBJ1-3
V gene: TRBV4-1
CDR3 protein: CASSQVGSSGNTIYF
CDR3 DNA: TGCGCCAGCAGCCAAGTTGGTAGCTCTGGAAACACCATATATTTT

D gene: -
clone size: -
J gene: TRBJ2-7
V gene: TRBV30
CDR3 protein: CAWSVDPYEQYF
CDR3 DNA: TGTGCCTGGAGTGTAGATCCTTACGAGCAGTACTTC

D gene: -
clone size: many
J gene: TRBJ1-1
V gene: TRBV20-1
CDR3 protein: CSARATEAFF
CDR3 DNA: TGCAGTGCTAGGGCCACTGAAGCTTTCTTT

D gene: -
clone size: -
J gene: TRBJ2-7
V gene: TRBV19
CDR3 protein: CASRFSGIAPYEQYF
CDR3 DNA: TGTGCCAGTAGATTCTCCGGGATAGCTCCCTACGAGCAGTACTTC

D gene: -
clone size: -
J gene: TRBJ2-5
V gene: TRBV24-1
CDR3 protein: CATSEAGTQYF
CDR3 DNA: TGTGCCACCAGTGAAGCAGGGACCCAGTACTTC

D gene: -
clone size: -
J gene: TRBJ1-4
V gene: TRBV5-1
CDR3 protein: CASSGQGEKLFF
CDR3 DNA: TGCGCCAGCAGCGGTCAGGGGGAAAAACTGTTTTTT

D gene: TRBD1
clone size: -
J gene: TRBJ2-2
V gene: TRBV7-3
CDR3 protein: CASSYGQGNTGELFF
CDR3 DNA: TGTGCCAGCAGCTACGGACAGGGGAACACCGGGGAGCTGTTTTTT

D gene: -
clone size: few
J gene: TRBJ2-7
V gene: TRBV6-5
CDR3 protein: CASSYETGALREQYF
CDR3 DNA: TGTGCCAGCAGTTATGAGACAGGCGCGCTACGCGAGCAGTACTTC

D gene: -
clone size: few
J gene: TRBJ2-7
V gene: TRBV12-3/TRBV12-4
CDR3 protein: CASSFDRLVHEQYF
CDR3 DNA: TGTGCCAGCAGCTTCGACAGGTTGGTCCACGAGCAGTACTTC

D gene: TRBD2
clone size: many
J gene: TRBJ2-3
V gene: TRBV11-3
CDR3 protein: CASSFLAGGPSTDTQYF
CDR3 DNA: TGTGCCAGCAGCTTTCTAGCGGGAGGGCCTAGCACAGATACGCAGTATTTT

D gene: -
clone size: few
J gene: TRBJ1-1
V gene: TRBV10-3
CDR3 protein: CAISERGEGTEAFF
CDR3 DNA: TGTGCCATCAGTGAAAGGGGGGAGGGCACTGAAGCTTTCTTT

D gene: -
clone size: -
J gene: TRBJ2-6
V gene: TRBV7-6
CDR3 protein: CASSSPTAPSSGANVLTF
CDR3 DNA: TGTGCCAGCAGCTCGCCGACAGCGCCGTCCTCTGGGGCCAACGTCCTGACTTTC

D gene: -
clone size: many
J gene: TRBJ2-7
V gene: TRBV11-2
CDR3 protein: CASSFGHGEYEQYF
CDR3 DNA: TGTGCCAGCAGCTTCGGGCACGGAGAGTACGAGCAGTACTTC

D gene: -
clone size: many
J gene: TRBJ2-1
V gene: TRBV5-1
CDR3 protein: CASSATRSSYNEQFF
CDR3 DNA: TGCGCCAGCAGCGCAACAAGGAGCTCCTACAATGAGCAGTTCTTC

D gene: TRBD2
clone size: many
J gene: TRBJ2-7
V gene: TRBV20-1
CDR3 protein: CSESGSANEQYF
CDR3 DNA: TGCAGTGAAAGCGGGAGTGCCAACGAGCAGTACTTC

D gene: -
clone size: -
J gene: TRBJ2-1
V gene: TRBV24-1
CDR3 protein: CATSDLGQGNNNEQFF
CDR3 DNA: TGTGCCACCAGTGATTTGGGGCAGGGGAACAACAATGAGCAGTTCTTC

D gene: TRBD1
clone size: many
J gene: TRBJ1-2
V gene: TRBV18
CDR3 protein: CASSPGTGGDYGYTF
CDR3 DNA: TGCGCCAGCAGCCCCGGGACAGGGGGCGACTATGGCTACACCTTC

D gene: -
clone size: -
J gene: TRBJ2-1
V gene: TRBV19
CDR3 protein: CASTPSWGPLNEQFF
CDR3 DNA: TGTGCCAGTACTCCTTCCTGGGGACCGCTCAATGAGCAGTTCTTC

D gene: TRBD1
clone size: few
J gene: TRBJ1-5
V gene: TRBV4-1
CDR3 protein: CASSQESVGSGSYRDSTWKPQHF
CDR3 DNA: TGCGCCAGCAGCCAAGAGAGTGTAGGGAGTGGGTCGTACCGGGACAGCACGTGGAAGCCCCAGCATTTT

D gene: TRBD2
clone size: many
J gene: TRBJ2-7
V gene: TRBV11-1
CDR3 protein: CASSLGTSGFYEQYF
CDR3 DNA: TGTGCCAGCAGCTTGGGGACTAGCGGGTTCTACGAGCAGTACTTC

D gene: -
clone size: -
J gene: TRBJ2-7
V gene: TRBV9
CDR3 protein: CASSVDSGVLGEQYF
CDR3 DNA: TGTGCCAGCAGCGTAGATTCAGGGGTGTTGGGTGAGCAGTACTTC

D gene: -
clone size: few
J gene: TRBJ2-1
V gene: TRBV20-1
CDR3 protein: CSARDEKPYEQFF
CDR3 DNA: TGCAGTGCTAGAGATGAGAAGCCATATGAGCAGTTCTTC

D gene: TRBD1
clone size: many
J gene: TRBJ2-7
V gene: TRBV20-1
CDR3 protein: CSFDGQETYEQYF
CDR3 DNA: TGCAGTTTCGATGGACAGGAGACCTACGAGCAGTACTTC

D gene: -
clone size: -
J gene: TRBJ1-4
V gene: TRBV15
CDR3 protein: CATSRDSGKPNEKLFF
CDR3 DNA: TGTGCCACCAGCAGAGATTCAGGGAAACCCAATGAAAAACTGTTTTTT

D gene: -
clone size: many
J gene: TRBJ2-7
V gene: TRBV7-2
CDR3 protein: CASSLSLAGNSYEQYF
CDR3 DNA: TGTGCCAGCAGCCTTTCCCTGGCGGGGAACTCCTACGAGCAGTACTTC

D gene: TRBD2
clone size: few
J gene: TRBJ2-1
V gene: TRBV7-9
CDR3 protein: CASSWGLAGGEFREQFF
CDR3 DNA: TGTGCCAGCAGCTGGGGTCTAGCGGGAGGGGAATTCAGGGAGCAGTTCTTC

D gene: -
clone size: few
J gene: TRBJ2-1
V gene: TRBV7-8
CDR3 protein: CASSLVRGGEQFF
CDR3 DNA: TGTGCCAGCAGCTTAGTCCGAGGAGGTGAGCAGTTCTTC

D gene: TRBD2
clone size: few
J gene: TRBJ2-7
V gene: TRBV27
CDR3 protein: CASSQRLAGLYEQYF
CDR3 DNA: TGTGCCAGCAGTCAGAGACTAGCGGGACTATACGAGCAGTACTTC

D gene: -
clone size: few
J gene: TRBJ2-5
V gene: TRBV10-2
CDR3 protein: CASSAAAIQETQYF
CDR3 DNA: TGCGCCAGCAGTGCAGCGGCGATTCAAGAGACCCAGTACTTC

D gene: -
clone size: many
J gene: TRBJ1-1
V gene: TRBV12-3/TRBV12-4
CDR3 protein: CASSFTGSGTEAFF
CDR3 DNA: TGTGCCAGCAGTTTTACAGGGAGTGGCACTGAAGCTTTCTTT

D gene: TRBD2
clone size: -
J gene: TRBJ2-7
V gene: TRBV7-9
CDR3 protein: CASSPRGGEIYEQYF
CDR3 DNA: TGTGCCAGCAGCCCTAGGGGAGGGGAGATCTACGAGCAGTACTTC

D gene: TRBD2
clone size: -
J gene: TRBJ2-1
V gene: TRBV6-1
CDR3 protein: CASSPPILSGRIGKEQFF
CDR3 DNA: TGTGCCAGCAGTCCCCCCATTCTGAGCGGGAGAATCGGAAAGGAGCAGTTCTTC

D gene: -
clone size: -
J gene: TRBJ1-3
V gene: TRBV12-3/TRBV12-4
CDR3 protein: CASSLDTGPGNTIYF
CDR3 DNA: TGTGCCAGCAGTTTAGATACAGGTCCTGGAAACACCATATATTTT

D gene: -
clone size: few
J gene: TRBJ2-7
V gene: TRBV19
CDR3 protein: CASSIGAGQTYEQYF
CDR3 DNA: TGTGCCAGTAGTATAGGGGCGGGGCAGACCTACGAGCAGTACTTC

D gene: -
clone size: -
J gene: TRBJ2-1
V gene: TRBV6-1
CDR3 protein: CASSVTLRGGSYNEQFF
CDR3 DNA: TGTGCCAGCAGTGTTACTCTAAGGGGAGGCTCCTACAATGAGCAGTTCTTC

D gene: TRBD2
clone size: -
J gene: TRBJ2-1
V gene: TRBV25-1
CDR3 protein: CASSELASGNEQFF
CDR3 DNA: TGTGCCAGCAGTGAGTTGGCTAGCGGTAATGAGCAGTTCTTC

D gene: TRBD2
clone size: many
J gene: TRBJ2-1
V gene: TRBV7-9
CDR3 protein: CASSTSGTTFNNEQFF
CDR3 DNA: TGTGCCAGCAGCACGTCCGGGACTACCTTCAACAATGAGCAGTTCTTC

D gene: -
clone size: many
J gene: TRBJ1-1
V gene: TRBV6-1
CDR3 protein: CASAQNSESTNTEAFF
CDR3 DNA: TGTGCCAGCGCACAAAATTCAGAGAGTACGAACACTGAAGCTTTCTTT